This passage covers 26 T cell receptor beta chains from one sample sequenced in a study of OX40 agonist ivuxolimab in advanced cancers. Profiled with immunoSEQ multiplex PCR; TCRdb holds only in-frame clones, not every one. The sample carries around 72,000 clones, more than 75% recorded once. This specimen consisted of CD4+ or CD8+ T cells sorted from blood, obtained in a trial of the OX40 agonist ivuxolimab. The source is an adult with an advanced solid tumor such as melanoma, head and neck, liver or kidney cancer.

This CDR3 is CASSPRTGDDYGYTF. DNA for the CDR3: TGTGCCAGCTCACCCCGGACAGGGGATGACTATGGCTACACCTTC. The rearrangement links TRBV18 to TRBJ1-2; 9 nucleotides align to TRBD1. This CDR3 region has 15 residues. Germline V gives CDR1 KGHSH, CDR2 LQKENI. Unmatched junction bases numbered 5, after V lost 3 bases and J lost 3 bases. Combining the CDR3 with reference TRBV18 and TRBJ1-2 gives the whole variable domain NAGVMQNPRHLVRRRGQEARLRCSPMKGHSHVYWYRQLPEEGLKFMVYLQKENIIDESGMPKERFSAEFPKEGPSILRIQQVVRGDSAAYFCASSPRTGDDYGYTFGSGTRLTVV.

The chain combines TRBV28 with TRBJ1-1; the match to TRBD1 covers 9 bases. Germline V gene sequence: CDR1 MDHEN, CDR2 SYDVKM. The CDR3 length is 17 residues. Trimming removed 7 bases from V and 4 bases from J; junction bases left unmatched: 16. CDR3 amino acids: CASIQSGTGRRGTEAFF. CDR3 nucleotides: TGTGCCAGCATCCAATCCGGGACAGGGAGGCGAGGCACTGAAGCTTTCTTT.

J is TRBJ2-3 and V is TRBV18; the match to TRBD1 covers 8 bases. CDR1 KGHSH and CDR2 LQKENI come from the germline V gene. J lost 4 bases, V lost 3 bases, and 6 bases had no gene match. This CDR3 contains 15 residues. CDR3 amino acids: CASSPGQVVADTQYF. CDR3 sequence (DNA): TGTGCCAGCTCACCGGGACAGGTGGTGGCAGATACGCAGTATTTT.

This clone was seen just once. The rearrangement links TRBV2 to TRBJ1-1; D possibly corresponds to TRBD1 (5 bases). The CDR3 has 14 residues. Germline V gives CDR1 SNHLY, CDR2 FYNNEI. The V and J ends lost 6 bases and 1 base respectively, with 12 bases between them. CDR3 protein: CASSSAGENTEAFF. The CDR3 nucleotides are TGTGCCAGCAGCTCGGCGGGGGAGAACACTGAAGCTTTCTTT.

The chain couples TRBV6-1 to TRBJ1-2; D is undetermined. Germline CDR1 is MNHNS and CDR2 is SASEGT. The CDR3 length is 11 residues. Trimming cost V 7 bases and J 1 base, with 4 bases left between them. CDR3 sequence (DNA): TGTGCCAGCACGGGTAACTATGGCTACACCTTC. Its protein product is CASTGNYGYTF.

This clone was counted a few times. The chain uses TRBV7-8 and TRBJ2-2, with D maybe TRBD2 (7 bases). The V end was cut by 5 bases, the J end by 7 bases, with 17 bases between. Germline V lookup: CDR1 SGHVS, CDR2 FQNEAQ. The CDR3 extends over 15 amino acids. For the CDR3, the DNA is TGTGCCAGCAGCCCCCTGGGGGGGGCGGGCGGGGAGCTGTTTTTT. Translating gives CASSPLGGAGGELFF.

This clone was recorded once. The rearrangement links TRBV19 to TRBJ2-1; D remains unclear. Looked up from germline, CDR1 is LNHDA and CDR2 is SQIVND (reference sequence). V lost 4 bases and J 1 base, leaving 20 bases between the germline ends. The CDR3 is 18 residues long. This CDR3 is CASSTPLDSNPSYNEQFF. In DNA, the CDR3 is TGTGCCAGTAGTACCCCCCTCGACTCCAACCCATCCTACAATGAGCAGTTCTTC.

The chain employs TRBV7-9 and TRBJ2-1, with D uncertain. Germline loops: CDR1 SEHNR, CDR2 FQNEAQ (reference sequence). The V and J ends lost 3 bases and 7 bases respectively, with 10 bases between them. The CDR3 consists of 13 residues. The CDR3 reads CASSFWGENEQFF. In nucleotides, the CDR3 is TGTGCCAGCAGCTTCTGGGGTGAAAATGAGCAGTTCTTC.

The chain joins TRBV7-2 to TRBJ2-3; 7 bases are shared with TRBD2. The CDR3 contains 15 residues. In germline, CDR1 is SGHTA, CDR2 FQGNSA. The J segment lost 2 bases and the V segment lost 5 bases, leaving 7 bases of the junction unmatched. CDR3 nucleotide sequence: TGTGCCAGCAGCCCAAGCCTAGCGGTCACAGATACGCAGTATTTT. This gives the protein CASSPSLAVTDTQYF. Using reference TRBV7-2 and TRBJ2-3 for the parts outside the CDR3, the full variable domain is GAGVSQSPSNKVTEKGKDVELRCDPISGHTALYWYRQSLGQGLEFLIYFQGNSAPDKSGLPSDRFSAERTGGSVSTLTIQRTQQEDSAVYLCASSPSLAVTDTQYFGPGTRLTVL.

V and J are TRBV12-2 and TRBJ2-1. TRBV12-2 is described as a pseudogene. The CDR3 contains 20 residues. In DNA form, the CDR3 reads TGTGCAAGTCGCCCCATAGTCGAAGGGACGGGACACGGAGGGGGGAATGAGCAGTTCTTC. Its translation is CASRPIVEGTGHGGGNEQFF.

DNA for the CDR3: TGTGCCAGCAGCTCAAGGACTAGCGGGAGGGCCACGAATGAGCAGTTCTTC. Translating gives CASSSRTSGRATNEQFF. The chain is built from TRBV7-2 and TRBJ2-1; TRBD2 matches 15 bases. V gave up 4 bases and J gave up 7 bases; unmatched junction bases: 8. The CDR3 extends over 17 amino acids. Germline V lookup: CDR1 SGHTA, CDR2 FQGNSA.

The V gene is TRBV6-1, the J gene TRBJ2-5; possibly TRBD1 for D (6 bases). CDR1 MNHNS and CDR2 SASEGT come from the germline V gene. V lost 7 bases, J lost 5 bases, and 17 bases lay in between. CDR3 length equals 14 residues. The CDR3 reads CASNYRVGIETQYF. DNA for the CDR3: TGTGCCAGCAATTACAGGGTCGGGATTGAGACCCAGTACTTC.

This chain's CDR3 is CAWSVAGPTDTQYF. The DNA of the CDR3 is TGTGCCTGGAGTGTAGCGGGACCCACAGATACGCAGTATTTT. This chain joins TRBV30 and TRBJ2-3; 7 bases are a match to TRBD2. Trimming removed 0 bases from V and 2 bases from J; junction bases left unmatched: 2. The CDR3 extends over 14 amino acids. CDR1 GTSNPN and CDR2 SVGIG come from the germline V gene (reference sequence).

The V and J genes are TRBV7-9 and TRBJ2-7; D remains ambiguous. CDR1 and CDR2 from the germline V gene are SEHNR and FQNEAQ (reference sequence). The CDR3 length is 13 residues. V lost 1 base and J 7 bases, leaving 11 bases between the germline ends. Here the CDR3 DNA reads TGTGCCAGCAGCTTAGGTCTGGCGGATGAGCAGTACTTC. Its translation: CASSLGLADEQYF.

The chain is built from TRBV7-8 and TRBJ2-7; no clear D. V was clipped by 1 base and J by 4 bases, with 8 bases between them. This CDR3 has 13 residues. Germline V gene sequence: CDR1 SGHVS, CDR2 FQNEAQ. As DNA, the CDR3 is TGTGCCAGCAGCTTAGGGATTAAGTACGAGCAGTACTTC. This codes for CASSLGIKYEQYF.

The rearrangement links TRBV15 to TRBJ1-2; TRBD1 is a possible D gene (5 bases). The CDR3 loop spans 14 amino acids. V lost 5 bases, J lost 8 bases, and 18 bases lay in between. Germline values: CDR1 LNHNV, CDR2 YYDKDF (reference sequence). CDR3 nucleotides: TGTGCCACCAGCCGGCAGGGACTGCCTGCCGGCTACACCTTC. It codes for CATSRQGLPAGYTF.

The chain combines TRBV4-2 with TRBJ1-2; no firm D call. The CDR3 consists of 13 residues. V was trimmed by 4 bases and J by 6 bases, leaving 12 bases between them. Germline-derived CDR1 and CDR2 are LGHNA and YNFKEQ. CDR3 bases: TGTGCCAGCAGCCGCTCAGCAAGTGATGGCTACACCTTC. The encoded protein is CASSRSASDGYTF.

The V gene is TRBV7-6, the J gene TRBJ2-2; 8 nucleotides line up with TRBD1. The V gene end was trimmed by 5 bases and the J gene end by 4 bases; junction bases not matched to a gene: 9. The CDR3 is made up of 16 amino acids. Germline CDR1 SGHVS, CDR2 FNYEAQ. The CDR3 region is CASSPTRDRSTGELFF. The DNA for the CDR3 is TGTGCCAGCAGCCCGACTAGGGACAGGAGCACCGGGGAGCTGTTTTTT.

The chain has TRBV18 and TRBJ1-2; D gene uncertain. In germline, CDR1 is KGHSH, CDR2 LQKENI. V lost 5 bases to trimming and J lost 4 bases, with 11 bases between them. This CDR3 has 13 amino acids. CDR3 residues: CASSADSIYGYTF. The DNA for the CDR3 is TGTGCCAGCTCAGCGGACTCCATCTATGGCTACACCTTC.

This sequence joins TRBV28 and TRBJ2-7, with 8 bases aligning to TRBD1. Germline loops: CDR1 MDHEN, CDR2 SYDVKM. The length of the CDR3 is 13 residues. V lost 2 bases to trimming and J lost 6 bases; unmatched junction nucleotides: 3. The CDR3 nucleotides read TGTGCCAGCAGTTTAGGACAGGGCTCCGAGCAGTACTTC. Protein sequence: CASSLGQGSEQYF.

The chain has TRBV5-4 and TRBJ2-1; 14 bases match TRBD2. This CDR3 region has 15 residues. Germline values: CDR1 SGHNT, CDR2 YYREEE (reference sequence). V was clipped by 5 bases and J by 9 bases; unmatched bases: 7. The CDR3 loop reads CASSTGTSGGGEQFF. The CDR3 nucleotides read TGTGCCAGCAGTACCGGGACTAGCGGGGGAGGTGAGCAGTTCTTC.

The V call is TRBV9, the J call TRBJ2-5; D gene ambiguous. The germline V gene has CDR1 SGDLS and CDR2 YYNGEE. The CDR3 has 14 amino acids. V dropped 4 bases and J dropped 2 bases, with 12 bases sitting between them. The CDR3 nucleotides read TGTGCCAGCAGCCCCCCACCGCCGCAAGAGACCCAGTACTTC. Encoded protein: CASSPPPPQETQYF.

This clone was seen only a few times. The CDR3 bases are TGTGCCAGCAGGCTACAGGGAACCATGGATGGCTACACCTTC. Encoded protein: CASRLQGTMDGYTF. The rearrangement uses TRBV2 and TRBJ1-2; a possible D gene is TRBD1 (6 bases). CDR3 length: 14 residues. Trimming removed 6 bases at V and 6 bases at J, with 17 bases between. The germline V gene has CDR1 SNHLY and CDR2 FYNNEI.

The gene calls are TRBV18 and TRBJ1-1; D may be TRBD1 (5 bases). Trimming pared 1 base from V and 3 bases from J, leaving 12 bases between. The CDR3 is 15 amino acids. The germline CDR1 and CDR2 sequences are KGHSH and LQKENI. The CDR3 is CASSPLSGLDTEAFF. In DNA form, the CDR3 reads TGTGCCAGCTCACCACTGTCAGGGTTGGACACTGAAGCTTTCTTT. The whole variable domain, remainder taken from reference TRBV18 and TRBJ1-1, is NAGVMQNPRHLVRRRGQEARLRCSPMKGHSHVYWYRQLPEEGLKFMVYLQKENIIDESGMPKERFSAEFPKEGPSILRIQQVVRGDSAAYFCASSPLSGLDTEAFFGQGTRLTVV.

The rearrangement links TRBV19 to TRBJ1-1; TRBD1 agrees at 10 bases. CDR3 length: 18 residues. CDR1 LNHDA and CDR2 SQIVND come from the germline V gene (reference sequence). V shed 2 bases and J 2 bases; nucleotides not matched to a gene: 11. The chain's CDR3 is CASSIYRDRGVRNTEAFF. The CDR3 DNA follows: TGTGCCAGTAGTATATACCGGGACAGGGGTGTTAGAAACACTGAAGCTTTCTTT. The entire variable domain, with the rest obtained from reference TRBV19 and TRBJ1-1, is as follows: DGGITQSPKYLFRKEGQNVTLSCEQNLNHDAMYWYRQDPGQGLRLIYYSQIVNDFQKGDIAEGYSVSREKKESFPLTVTSAQKNPTAFYLCASSIYRDRGVRNTEAFFGQGTRLTVV.

This chain connects TRBV4-1 to TRBJ1-3; 9 nucleotides align to TRBD1. V shed 0 bases and J 5 bases; nucleotides not matched to a gene: 8. Per the germline V gene, CDR1 is MGHRA and CDR2 is YSYEKL. This CDR3 comprises 17 residues. The CDR3 coding sequence is TGCGCCAGCAGCCAAGACGCTCCACAGGGGGCGAGAAACACCATATATTTT. It specifies CASSQDAPQGARNTIYF.